A selection of T cell receptor beta chains follows, all from one sample in a study of regulatory T cells in long-lasting Graves disease. TCRdb re-derived calls from the multiplex PCR reads in MiXCR, one entry per CDR3 protein. Of over 200,000 distinct CDR3 sequences listed, about 18% are singletons. This sample was also put to use in a study of T cells in Graves' hyperthyroidism and ophthalmopathy.

The source material was peripheral blood mononuclear cells (PBMCs), sampled at new diagnosis, from a patient treated with antithyroid drugs. The receptors derive from a woman in her twenties or thirties with Graves disease. The CDR3 runs from the conserved cysteine through the conserved F or W. The D gene is left open where the match is weak. Size values are once, few and many counts, or a class for expanded clones, and some rows have none.

abundance	d_gene	v_gene	j_gene	CDR3nt	CDR3aa
many	TRBD1	TRBV6-1	TRBJ1-2	TGTGCCAGCAGCCCTACCACAGGGGTCTACACCTTC	CASSPTTGVYTF
many	TRBD1	TRBV7-2	TRBJ1-4	TGTGCCAGCAGCTTAGGACAGGGTTATGAAAAACTGTTTTTT	CASSLGQGYEKLFF
many	.	TRBV2	TRBJ1-2	TGTGCCAGCAATGGGGGATCGGGCTACACCTTC	CASNGGSGYTF
many	.	TRBV7-9	TRBJ1-6	TGTGCCAGCAGCTTAGAGGGCTCCTCACCCCTCCACTTT	CASSLEGSSPLHF
.	TRBD1	TRBV7-9	TRBJ2-5	TGTGCCAGCAGCTTATGGACAGGGGGCGACGAGACCCAGTACTTC	CASSLWTGGDETQYF
.	TRBD2	TRBV12-3/TRBV12-4	TRBJ2-5	TGTGCCAGCAGGGGGACTAGGGGGGAGACCCAGTACTTC	CASRGTRGETQYF
few	TRBD1	TRBV14	TRBJ2-7	TGTGCCAGCAGCCAAGATTATTACGTGGGACAGGGGGGCTACGAGCAGTACTTC	CASSQDYYVGQGGYEQYF
many	.	TRBV3-1	TRBJ1-2	TGTGCCAGCAGCCCCCAGGCACAGGGAGTATATGGCTACACCTTC	CASSPQAQGVYGYTF
many	.	TRBV29-1	TRBJ2-1	TGCAGCGTCCGTTACAATGAGCAGTTCTTC	CSVRYNEQFF
.	.	TRBV28	TRBJ1-2	TGTGCCAGCGGGGTCCGGGGCCCCTATGGCTACACCTTC	CASGVRGPYGYTF
.	.	TRBV18	TRBJ1-1	TGTGCCAGCTCACCAGTCGCGAAGCCTCAGAACACTGAAGCTTTCTTT	CASSPVAKPQNTEAFF
many	.	TRBV7-6	TRBJ1-2	TGTGCCAGCAGCAACGATCCGATGGGGGGCTACACCTTC	CASSNDPMGGYTF
many	.	TRBV20-1	TRBJ2-1	TGCAGTGCCCCGAGAACTAAGAATGAGCAGTTCTTC	CSAPRTKNEQFF
many	TRBD1	TRBV11-2	TRBJ1-2	TGTGCCAGCAGCATGGGACAGAACTATGGCTACACCTTC	CASSMGQNYGYTF
.	TRBD2	TRBV20-1	TRBJ2-1	TGCAGTGCTAGAGGACTAGCGGGGGGGCTTGGTGAGCAGTTCTTC	CSARGLAGGLGEQFF
many	TRBD1	TRBV2	TRBJ2-3	TGTGCCGGTCCCGGGACAGTCACAGATACGCAGTATTTT	CAGPGTVTDTQYF
many	.	TRBV6-1	TRBJ1-2	TGTGCCAGCATGCAGGGGACAAGGTGGTTTGGCGGCTACACCTTC	CASMQGTRWFGGYTF
.	TRBD1	TRBV30	TRBJ2-3	TGTGCCTGGGTTCCCGGGACAGGGAGGTGGGATACGCAGTATTTT	CAWVPGTGRWDTQYF